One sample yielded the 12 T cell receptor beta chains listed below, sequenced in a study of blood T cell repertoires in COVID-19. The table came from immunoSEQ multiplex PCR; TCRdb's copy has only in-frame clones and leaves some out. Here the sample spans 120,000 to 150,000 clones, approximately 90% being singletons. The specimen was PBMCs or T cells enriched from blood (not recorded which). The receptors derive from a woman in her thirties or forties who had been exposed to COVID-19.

CDR3 region: CASPGLAGNNEQFF. CDR3 DNA sequence: TGTGCCAGCCCGGGACTAGCGGGAAACAATGAGCAGTTCTTC. The chain uses TRBV2 and TRBJ2-1, with 13 bases identical to TRBD2. The V segment lost 8 bases and the J segment 5 bases; nucleotides outside the gene matches: 3. The V gene's germline CDR1 is SNHLY and CDR2 FYNNEI. This CDR3 is built from 14 residues.

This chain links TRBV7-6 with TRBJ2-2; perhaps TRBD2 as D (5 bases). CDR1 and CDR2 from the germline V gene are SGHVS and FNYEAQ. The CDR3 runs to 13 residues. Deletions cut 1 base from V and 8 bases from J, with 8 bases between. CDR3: CASSLDGSGELFF. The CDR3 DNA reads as TGTGCCAGCAGCTTAGATGGGAGTGGGGAGCTGTTTTTT.

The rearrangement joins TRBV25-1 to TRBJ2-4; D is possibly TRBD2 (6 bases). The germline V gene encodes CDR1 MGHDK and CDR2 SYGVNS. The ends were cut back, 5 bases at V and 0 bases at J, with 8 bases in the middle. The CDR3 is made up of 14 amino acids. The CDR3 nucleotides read TGTGCCAGCAGTAGGGACTCAGCCAAAAACATTCAGTACTTC. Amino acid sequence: CASSRDSAKNIQYF. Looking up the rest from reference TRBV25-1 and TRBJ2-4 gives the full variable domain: EADIYQTPRYLVIGTGKKITLECSQTMGHDKMYWYQQDPGMELHLIHYSYGVNSTEKGDLSSESTVSRIRTEHFPLTLESARPSHTSQYLCASSRDSAKNIQYFGAGTRLSVL.

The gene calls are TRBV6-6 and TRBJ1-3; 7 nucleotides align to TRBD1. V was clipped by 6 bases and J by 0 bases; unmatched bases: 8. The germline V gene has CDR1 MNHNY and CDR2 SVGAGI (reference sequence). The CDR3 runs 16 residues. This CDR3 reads CASSMTGPGSGNTIYF. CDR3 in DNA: TGTGCCAGCAGCATGACAGGGCCCGGCTCTGGAAACACCATATATTTT.

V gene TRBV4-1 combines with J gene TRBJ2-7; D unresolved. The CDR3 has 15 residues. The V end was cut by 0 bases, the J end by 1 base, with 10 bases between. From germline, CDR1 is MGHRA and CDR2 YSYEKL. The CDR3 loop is CASSQEVAPSYEQYF. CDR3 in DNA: TGCGCCAGCAGCCAAGAGGTGGCACCGTCCTACGAGCAGTACTTC.

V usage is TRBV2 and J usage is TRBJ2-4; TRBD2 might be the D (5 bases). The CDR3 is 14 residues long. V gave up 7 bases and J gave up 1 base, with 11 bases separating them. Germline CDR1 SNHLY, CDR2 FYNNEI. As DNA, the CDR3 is TGTGCCAGCATCATTACGGGGGCCAAAAACATTCAGTACTTC. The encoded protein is CASIITGAKNIQYF. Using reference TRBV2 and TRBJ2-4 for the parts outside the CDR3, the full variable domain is EPEVTQTPSHQVTQMGQEVILRCVPISNHLYFYWYRQILGQKVEFLVSFYNNEISEKSEIFDDQFSVERPDGSNFTLKIRSTKLEDSAMYFCASIITGAKNIQYFGAGTRLSVL.

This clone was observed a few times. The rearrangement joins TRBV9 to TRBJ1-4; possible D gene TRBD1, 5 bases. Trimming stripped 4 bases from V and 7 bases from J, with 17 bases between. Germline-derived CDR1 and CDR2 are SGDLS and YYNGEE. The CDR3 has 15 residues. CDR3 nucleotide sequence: TGTGCCAGCAGCCCCAGTGGCAGGGTGTCTGAAAAACTGTTTTTT. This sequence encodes CASSPSGRVSEKLFF.

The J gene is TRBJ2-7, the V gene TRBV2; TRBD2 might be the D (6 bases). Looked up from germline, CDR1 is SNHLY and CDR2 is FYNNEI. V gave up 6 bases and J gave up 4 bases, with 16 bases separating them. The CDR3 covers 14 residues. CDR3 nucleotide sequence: TGTGCCAGCAGCCACCGGGACTTGGGGTACGAGCAGTACTTC. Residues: CASSHRDLGYEQYF.

CDR3 DNA sequence: TGTGCCAGCAGCGTAGATGGAGGGACCTTTGTATTCGAAAAACTGTTTTTT. It specifies CASSVDGGTFVFEKLFF. The chain employs TRBV9 and TRBJ1-4, with D perhaps matching TRBD1 (5 bases). This CDR3 has 17 residues. Trimming left V 0 bases short and J 8 bases short, with 20 bases between. From germline, CDR1 is SGDLS and CDR2 YYNGEE.

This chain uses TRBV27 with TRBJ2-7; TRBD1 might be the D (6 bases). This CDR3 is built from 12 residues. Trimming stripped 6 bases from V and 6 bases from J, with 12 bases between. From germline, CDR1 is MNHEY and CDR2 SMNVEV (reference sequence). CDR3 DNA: TGTGCCAGCAGGCCGGACAGCTCCGAGCAGTACTTC. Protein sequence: CASRPDSSEQYF.

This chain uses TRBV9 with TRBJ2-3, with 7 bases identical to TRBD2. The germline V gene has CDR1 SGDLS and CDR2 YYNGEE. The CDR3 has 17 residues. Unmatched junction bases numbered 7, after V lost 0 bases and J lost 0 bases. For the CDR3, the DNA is TGTGCCAGCAGCGTAGCTGGGACGGGGGGTAGCACAGATACGCAGTATTTT. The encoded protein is CASSVAGTGGSTDTQYF.

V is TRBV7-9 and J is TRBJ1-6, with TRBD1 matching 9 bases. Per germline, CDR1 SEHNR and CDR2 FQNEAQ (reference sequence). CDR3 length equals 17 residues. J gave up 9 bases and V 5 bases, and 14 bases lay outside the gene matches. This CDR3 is CASSGDRQGVMISPLHF. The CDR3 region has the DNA TGTGCCAGCAGCGGGGATCGACAGGGGGTTATGATTTCACCCCTCCACTTT. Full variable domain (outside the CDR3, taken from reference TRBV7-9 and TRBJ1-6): DTGVSQNPRHKITKRGQNVTFRCDPISEHNRLYWYRQTLGQGPEFLTYFQNEAQLEKSRLLSDRFSAERPKGSFSTLEIQRTEQGDSAMYLCASSGDRQGVMISPLHFGNGTRLTVT.